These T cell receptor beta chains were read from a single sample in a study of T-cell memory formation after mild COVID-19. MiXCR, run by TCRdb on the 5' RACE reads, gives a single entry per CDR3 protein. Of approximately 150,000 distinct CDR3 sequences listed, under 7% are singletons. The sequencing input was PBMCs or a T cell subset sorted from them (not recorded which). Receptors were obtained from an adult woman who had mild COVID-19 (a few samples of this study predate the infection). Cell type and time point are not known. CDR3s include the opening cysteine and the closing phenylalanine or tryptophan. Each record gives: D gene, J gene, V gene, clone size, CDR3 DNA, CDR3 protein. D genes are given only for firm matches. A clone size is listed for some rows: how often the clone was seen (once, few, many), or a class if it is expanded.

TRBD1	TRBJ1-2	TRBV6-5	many	TGTGCCAGCTCTCAGTTAGTACAGGGGCATGGCTACACCTTC	CASSQLVQGHGYTF
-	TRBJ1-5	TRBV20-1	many	TGCAGTGCTAGAGACCTGACCGGGCGGGCCAATCAGCCCCAGCATTTT	CSARDLTGRANQPQHF
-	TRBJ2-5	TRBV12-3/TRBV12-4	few	TGTGCCAGCAGTAAAGGACGGGGAGAGACCCAGTACTTC	CASSKGRGETQYF
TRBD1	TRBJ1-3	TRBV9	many	TGTGCCAGCAGCGTAGACGCAGGGGGTACGGGAAACACCATATATTTT	CASSVDAGGTGNTIYF
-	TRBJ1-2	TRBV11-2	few	TGTGCCAGCAGCTTACCTCAGGCGGGGGTTGGCTACACCTTC	CASSLPQAGVGYTF
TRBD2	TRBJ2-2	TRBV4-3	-	TGCGCCAGCAGCCAAGATCTAGCGGGAGTCCCCGGGGAGCTGTTTTTT	CASSQDLAGVPGELFF
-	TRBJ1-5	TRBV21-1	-	TGTGCCAGCAGCAAAGAAAGGGCGCATCAGCCCCAGCATTTT	CASSKERAHQPQHF
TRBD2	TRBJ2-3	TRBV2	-	TGTGCCAGCAAAGGGACTAGCGGGGCAGATACGCAGTATTTT	CASKGTSGADTQYF
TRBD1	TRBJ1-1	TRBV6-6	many	TGTGCCAGCAGCCCAGGGGGCCGGACTGAAGCTTTCTTT	CASSPGGRTEAFF
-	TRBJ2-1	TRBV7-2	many	TGTGCCAGCAGCTTACACTCCGGGACCCACAATGAGCAGTTCTTC	CASSLHSGTHNEQFF
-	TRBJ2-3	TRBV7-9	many	TGTGCCAGCAGCTTCGACGTAGCGCCCCAGGGTACGCAGTATTTT	CASSFDVAPQGTQYF